This TCR beta chain was observed in a study of OX40 agonist ivuxolimab in advanced cancers. Study findings and constraints: In the 0.1 to 3.0 mg/kg range, CD4+ and CD8+ blood T cells had expanded clonally by week 6.

Sequenced by immunoSEQ multiplex PCR; TCRdb stores in-frame clones only, minus some. Among 65,000 to 85,000 clones listed, around nine tenths were seen once. This clone was observed a single time. Its matching antigen is unknown. Since a much larger clone is just one base distant, this may be a read error. Germline V CDR1 and CDR2: SGHDT, YYEEEE. The J segment lost 3 bases and the V segment lost 2 bases, leaving 3 bases of the junction unmatched. The CDR3 is 14 amino acids. The TCR comes from an adult with an advanced solid tumor such as melanoma, head and neck, liver or kidney cancer. The source material was CD4+ or CD8+ T cells sorted from blood, sampled in a trial of the OX40 agonist ivuxolimab. The V call is TRBV5-6, the J call TRBJ2-7; TRBD1 agrees at 9 bases. The CDR3 DNA sequence: TGTGCCAGCAGCTTCGGGACAGGGATCTACGAGCAGTACTTC. This encodes CASSFGTGIYEQYF. Variable domain in full (rest from reference TRBV5-6 and TRBJ2-7): DAGVTQSPTHLIKTRGQQVTLRCSPKSGHDTVSWYQQALGQGPQFIFQYYEEEERQRGNFPDRFSGHQFPNYSSELNVNALLLGDSALYLCASSFGTGIYEQYFGPGTRLTVT.